Sequencing of this T cell receptor beta chain was carried out in a study of beta chain features in type 1 diabetes. Across the whole study: The study found patients and healthy donors alike in age, gender and cell yields.

The table lists this clone with a few counts. Its antigen is currently unknown. Investigators reverse transcribed all isolated RNA, so they sequenced expressed TCRB transcripts. Read counts averaged around 3.9 million for samples of naive, central memory and regulatory T cells. Here immunoSEQ multiplex PCR was the method, and the copy in TCRdb shows in-frame clones only, minus some. The sample yields 630,000 or so clones, around an eighth seen once. The study's findings and limits: VDJ junctions in type 1 diabetes patients carried more deletions and fewer insertions. The study found moderately but significantly shorter TCRB CDR3s in all four CD4+ subsets of Type 1 diabetes patients.

V lost 5 bases, J lost 6 bases, and 11 bases lay in between. The CDR3 extends over 12 amino acids. Germline CDR1 reads GTSNPN; CDR2 reads SVGIG (reference sequence). Sequencing used naive CD4+ T cells from blood. This rearrangement joins TRBV30 to TRBJ2-4; D is uncertain. The clonotype originates from a man between 18 and 35 years old with type 1 diabetes. CDR3 nucleotides: TGTGCCTGGGGCCCGGTAGCAAACATTCAGTACTTC. Its protein product is CAWGPVANIQYF.